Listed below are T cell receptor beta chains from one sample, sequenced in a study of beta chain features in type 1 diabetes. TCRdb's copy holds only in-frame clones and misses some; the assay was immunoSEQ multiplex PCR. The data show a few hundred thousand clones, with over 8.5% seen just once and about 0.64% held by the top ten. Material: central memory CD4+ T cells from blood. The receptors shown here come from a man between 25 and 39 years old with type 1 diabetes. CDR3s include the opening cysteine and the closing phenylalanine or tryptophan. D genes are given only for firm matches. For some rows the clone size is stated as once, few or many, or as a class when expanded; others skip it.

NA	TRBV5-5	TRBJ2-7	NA	CASSLGDGISSYEQYF	TGTGCCAGCAGCTTAGGGGACGGTATTAGCTCCTACGAGCAGTACTTC
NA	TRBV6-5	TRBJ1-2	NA	CASSSPPRDAYGYTF	TGTGCCAGCAGTTCCCCCCCACGGGACGCCTATGGCTACACCTTC
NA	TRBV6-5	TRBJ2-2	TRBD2	CASSYLMGGTGELFF	TGTGCCAGCAGTTACCTCATGGGGGGGACCGGGGAGCTGTTTTTT
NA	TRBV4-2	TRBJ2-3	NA	CASSQEGSGRDTQYF	TGTGCCAGCAGCCAAGAGGGGTCAGGGAGAGATACGCAGTATTTT
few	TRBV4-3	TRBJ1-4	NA	CASSQEGRSTNEKLFF	TGCGCCAGCAGCCAAGAAGGCCGTTCAACTAATGAAAAACTGTTTTTT
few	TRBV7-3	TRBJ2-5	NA	CASSLATGWETQYF	TGTGCCAGCAGCTTAGCTACGGGATGGGAGACCCAGTACTTC
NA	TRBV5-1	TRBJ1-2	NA	CASSLVSAGDGYTF	TGCGCCAGCAGCTTGGTTTCGGCAGGGGATGGCTACACCTTC
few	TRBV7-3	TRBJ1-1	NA	CASSSQGRHTEAFF	TGTGCCAGCAGCTCTCAGGGGAGGCACACTGAAGCTTTCTTT
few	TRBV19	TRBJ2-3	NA	CASSTGDTQYF	TGTGCCAGTAGTACGGGAGATACGCAGTATTTT
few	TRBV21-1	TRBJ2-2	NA	CASSVLIGTSGGELFF	TGTGCCAGCAGCGTCCTGATAGGAACTAGCGGCGGGGAGCTGTTTTTT
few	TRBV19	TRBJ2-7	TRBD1	CASSTQGTGAYEQYF	TGTGCCAGTAGTACCCAAGGGACAGGCGCCTACGAGCAGTACTTC
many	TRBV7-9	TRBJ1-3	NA	CASSFTLSSGNTIYF	TGTGCCAGCAGCTTTACACTTAGCTCTGGAAACACCATATATTTT
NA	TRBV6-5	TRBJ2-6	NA	CASSARPGQYNVLTF	TGTGCCAGCAGTGCCCGGCCGGGGCAGTACAACGTCCTGACTTTC
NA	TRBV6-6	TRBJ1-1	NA	CAISEEKTVEAFF	TGTGCCATCAGTGAGGAGAAGACGGTAGAAGCTTTCTTT
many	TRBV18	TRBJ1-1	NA	CASSAGARNTEAFF	TGTGCCAGCTCGGCCGGGGCCAGGAACACTGAAGCTTTCTTT
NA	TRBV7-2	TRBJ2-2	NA	CASSLYRHTGELFF	TGTGCCAGCAGCTTATACCGGCACACCGGGGAGCTGTTTTTT
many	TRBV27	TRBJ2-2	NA	CASRRFAGADTGELFF	TGTGCCAGCAGGCGATTCGCGGGTGCGGACACCGGGGAGCTGTTTTTT
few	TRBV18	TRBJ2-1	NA	CASSPYAAKADEQFF	TGTGCCAGCTCACCATACGCGGCGAAGGCCGATGAGCAGTTCTTC
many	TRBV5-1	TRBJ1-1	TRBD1	CASSLQGGGTEAFF	TGCGCCAGCAGCTTGCAAGGGGGCGGCACTGAAGCTTTCTTT
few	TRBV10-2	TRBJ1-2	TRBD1	CASSESTGGYGYTF	TGCGCCAGCAGTGAGTCAACAGGGGGCTATGGCTACACCTTC
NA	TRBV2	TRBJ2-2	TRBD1	CASSRDRGGTGELFF	TGTGCCAGCAGTAGGGACAGGGGCGGCACCGGGGAGCTGTTTTTT
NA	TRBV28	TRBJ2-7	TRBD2	CASSLSGRLYEQYF	TGTGCCAGCAGTTTAAGCGGGAGGCTCTACGAGCAGTACTTC
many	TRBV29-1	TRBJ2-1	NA	CSVKGQLYNEQFF	TGCAGCGTCAAAGGACAGTTATACAATGAGCAGTTCTTC